Following are 18 T cell receptor beta chains from one sample sequenced in a study of T-cell reconstitution after alpha-beta-depleted transplantation in children. TCRbeta library construction was performed incorporating unique molecular identifiers. TCRdb recomputed calls from the PCR reads with MiXCR, one row per CDR3 protein. The sample lists about 210,000 distinct CDR3 sequences, around a sixth seen once, with 40% to 50% in the top ten. Sample: PBMCs, mostly from graft donor cells, taken 360 days after TCRalphabeta/CD19-depleted stem cell transplant. The receptors were sampled from a male patient between 2 and 10 years old who had a stem cell transplant for acute lymphoblastic leukemia, so the T cells may come from the graft donor.

V gene TRBV7-8 combines with J gene TRBJ2-5; D is unclear. CDR1 and CDR2 from the germline V gene are SGHVS and FQNEAQ. This CDR3 is built from 13 residues. V lost 3 bases and J 1 base, leaving 6 bases between the germline ends. The CDR3 spells CASSFAVQETQYF. CDR3 in DNA: TGTGCCAGCAGCTTTGCCGTCCAAGAGACCCAGTACTTC.

The V gene is TRBV4-2, the J gene TRBJ2-5; D is undetermined. Germline assignment: CDR1 LGHNA and CDR2 YNFKEQ. The CDR3 sequence is 16 residues long. V lost 0 bases to trimming and J lost 1 base, with 12 bases between them. CDR3 sequence reads: CASSQDRPGPQETQYF. In DNA form, the CDR3 reads TGTGCCAGCAGCCAAGATCGCCCCGGGCCCCAAGAGACCCAGTACTTC.

This clonotype was recorded many times. The gene calls are TRBV12-3 or TRBV12-4 and TRBJ2-5; possibly TRBD2 for D (5 bases). V gave up 4 bases and J gave up 2 bases, with 8 bases separating them. This CDR3 is built from 13 residues. The CDR3 DNA reads TGTGCCAGCAGTTCCCAGCGGCAAGAGACCCAGTACTTC. It specifies CASSSQRQETQYF.

This clonotype was observed a few times. The chain carries TRBV5-1 and TRBJ2-5; tentative D call: TRBD2 (6 bases). Deletions cut 4 bases from V and 5 bases from J, with 15 bases between. The CDR3 length is 14 residues. The germline V gene has CDR1 SGHRS and CDR2 YFSETQ. CDR3 sequence: CASSPSAGRETQYF. The CDR3 DNA sequence: TGCGCCAGCAGCCCCTCGGCAGGGAGGGAGACCCAGTACTTC.

This clonotype was detected many times. The chain carries TRBV29-1 and TRBJ2-3; TRBD1 aligns across 8 bases. This CDR3 spans 15 amino acids. Germline V CDR1 and CDR2: SQVTM, ANQGSEA. The V gene end was trimmed by 7 bases and the J gene end by 4 bases; junction bases not matched to a gene: 13. This CDR3 is CSARQGPTDPDTQYF. In DNA, the CDR3 is TGCAGCGCAAGACAGGGGCCAACTGACCCAGATACGCAGTATTTT.

The chain combines TRBV7-3 with TRBJ2-2, with 7 bases that match TRBD2. The CDR3 sequence is 16 residues long. Germline V lookup: CDR1 SGHTA, CDR2 FQGTGA. The J segment lost 4 bases and the V segment lost 4 bases, leaving 9 bases of the junction unmatched. DNA for the CDR3: TGTGCCAGCAGCTCACCTGCGGGGGTTACCACCGGGGAGCTGTTTTTT. It codes for CASSSPAGVTTGELFF.

This clonotype was seen more than once but under ten times. The V call is TRBV29-1, the J call TRBJ1-2; D may be TRBD1 (6 bases). This CDR3 is built from 12 residues. V lost 7 bases and J 8 bases, leaving 17 bases between the germline ends. Germline CDR1 reads SQVTM; CDR2 reads ANQGSEA. CDR3 sequence (DNA): TGCAGCGCGTTGCGGGGGCGTTTAGGCTACACCTTC. This gives the protein CSALRGRLGYTF.

This clonotype has more than one count but fewer than ten. The chain has TRBV10-3 and TRBJ2-3, with 11 bases aligning to TRBD2. This CDR3 spans 19 amino acids. CDR1 is ENHRY and CDR2 is SYGVKD in the germline V gene. With V trimmed by 4 bases and J by 1 base, 13 bases remained unmatched. The CDR3, as DNA: TGTGCCATCAGTGGGTTTTCTCTAGCGGGAGGCCGCGGCACAGATACGCAGTATTTT. Amino acid sequence: CAISGFSLAGGRGTDTQYF.

This clonotype was observed once. The chain is built from TRBV5-1 and TRBJ2-7, with no clear D. CDR1 is SGHRS, CDR2 YFSETQ, per germline. The CDR3 consists of 14 residues. V lost 1 base, J lost 5 bases, and 13 bases lay in between. The CDR3 DNA reads TGCGCCAGCAGCTTGCATACCAGTTCGCACGAGCAGTACTTC. Encoded protein: CASSLHTSSHEQYF.

The CDR3 protein is CASTPTRRDTQYF. Here the CDR3 DNA reads TGTGCCAGCACCCCGACCAGGCGAGATACGCAGTATTTT. V and J are TRBV7-2 and TRBJ2-3, with D uncertain. The CDR3 is made up of 13 amino acids. V was shortened by 7 bases and J by 5 bases, with 13 bases between the two germline ends. The germline gives CDR1 SGHTA, CDR2 FQGNSA. Filled out from reference TRBV7-2 and TRBJ2-3, the complete variable domain reads GAGVSQSPSNKVTEKGKDVELRCDPISGHTALYWYRQSLGQGLEFLIYFQGNSAPDKSGLPSDRFSAERTGGSVSTLTIQRTQQEDSAVYLCASTPTRRDTQYFGPGTRLTVL.

The table lists this clonotype with many counts. This chain uses TRBV27 with TRBJ2-7; 11 nucleotides match TRBD1. V was clipped by 7 bases and J by 1 base; unmatched bases: 15. Germline assignment: CDR1 MNHEY and CDR2 SMNVEV (reference sequence). The length of the CDR3 is 18 residues. The CDR3 loop reads CASTLRTGGLGASYEQYF. The CDR3 DNA reads as TGTGCCAGCACTCTGAGGACAGGGGGCCTCGGGGCATCCTACGAGCAGTACTTC.

The chain joins TRBV10-3 to TRBJ2-2; 8 bases match TRBD1. This CDR3 is 15 amino acids long. CDR1 and CDR2 (germline): ENHRY, SYGVKD. The ends lost 6 bases at V and 1 base at J; junction bases unmatched: 4. The CDR3 DNA is TGTGCCATCAGGAACAGGGGGATGAACACCGGGGAGCTGTTTTTT. It encodes CAIRNRGMNTGELFF.

The genes are TRBV6-1 and TRBJ2-2; no definite D call. V was pared by 5 bases and J by 0 bases, with 13 bases between. The CDR3 is made up of 16 amino acids. Per germline, CDR1 MNHNS and CDR2 SASEGT. DNA for the CDR3: TGTGCCAGCAGTCCCAATATGATCGCGAACACCGGGGAGCTGTTTTTT. Translating gives CASSPNMIANTGELFF.

This CDR3 is CASSLASGEETQYF. The DNA of the CDR3 is TGTGCCAGCAGCTTAGCATCCGGGGAGGAGACCCAGTACTTC. J is TRBJ2-5 and V is TRBV7-2, with a weak D call TRBD2 (5 bases). The germline V gene has CDR1 SGHTA and CDR2 FQGNSA. Trimming removed 0 bases from V and 5 bases from J, with 10 bases in between. This CDR3 region has 14 residues.

This clonotype was counted only a few times. This CDR3 is CSASLAGGPRPEQFF. CDR3 in DNA: TGCAGTGCTTCTCTAGCGGGAGGGCCGCGGCCTGAGCAGTTCTTC. The rearrangement joins TRBV20-1 to TRBJ2-1; TRBD2 matches 12 bases. Germline assignment: CDR1 DFQATT and CDR2 SNEGSKA (reference sequence). V trimming: 5 bases; J trimming: 9 bases; junction bases outside the gene matches: 11. The CDR3 totals 15 residues.

This chain connects TRBV18 to TRBJ2-7; D is ambiguous. Germline V gives CDR1 KGHSH, CDR2 LQKENI. The CDR3 is 12 amino acids. Trimming took 5 bases from V and 9 from J, leaving 14 bases between them. The CDR3: CASSKLYNPQYF. CDR3 bases: TGTGCCAGCTCAAAGCTCTACAACCCGCAGTACTTC.

As concerns this clonotype: One end of the junction does not line up with germline, which may come from a read error. The gene calls are TRBV5-1 and TRBJ2-1; 12 bases align to TRBD2. CDR1 SGHRS and CDR2 YFSETQ come from the germline V gene. The CDR3 totals 16 residues. The CDR3 DNA reads as TGCGCCAGCAGTTCGAGACTAGCGGGGGAGGACAATGAGCGGTTCTTC. Translation: CASSSRLAGEDNERFF.

This clonotype was picked up a small number of times. V is TRBV29-1 and J is TRBJ1-2, with no clear D. Trimming cost V 0 bases and J 3 bases, with 5 bases left between them. The CDR3 consists of 12 residues. Germline CDR1 is SQVTM and CDR2 is ANQGSEA. CDR3 sequence reads: CSVEDRHYGYTF. CDR3 bases: TGCAGCGTTGAAGACAGACACTATGGCTACACCTTC.